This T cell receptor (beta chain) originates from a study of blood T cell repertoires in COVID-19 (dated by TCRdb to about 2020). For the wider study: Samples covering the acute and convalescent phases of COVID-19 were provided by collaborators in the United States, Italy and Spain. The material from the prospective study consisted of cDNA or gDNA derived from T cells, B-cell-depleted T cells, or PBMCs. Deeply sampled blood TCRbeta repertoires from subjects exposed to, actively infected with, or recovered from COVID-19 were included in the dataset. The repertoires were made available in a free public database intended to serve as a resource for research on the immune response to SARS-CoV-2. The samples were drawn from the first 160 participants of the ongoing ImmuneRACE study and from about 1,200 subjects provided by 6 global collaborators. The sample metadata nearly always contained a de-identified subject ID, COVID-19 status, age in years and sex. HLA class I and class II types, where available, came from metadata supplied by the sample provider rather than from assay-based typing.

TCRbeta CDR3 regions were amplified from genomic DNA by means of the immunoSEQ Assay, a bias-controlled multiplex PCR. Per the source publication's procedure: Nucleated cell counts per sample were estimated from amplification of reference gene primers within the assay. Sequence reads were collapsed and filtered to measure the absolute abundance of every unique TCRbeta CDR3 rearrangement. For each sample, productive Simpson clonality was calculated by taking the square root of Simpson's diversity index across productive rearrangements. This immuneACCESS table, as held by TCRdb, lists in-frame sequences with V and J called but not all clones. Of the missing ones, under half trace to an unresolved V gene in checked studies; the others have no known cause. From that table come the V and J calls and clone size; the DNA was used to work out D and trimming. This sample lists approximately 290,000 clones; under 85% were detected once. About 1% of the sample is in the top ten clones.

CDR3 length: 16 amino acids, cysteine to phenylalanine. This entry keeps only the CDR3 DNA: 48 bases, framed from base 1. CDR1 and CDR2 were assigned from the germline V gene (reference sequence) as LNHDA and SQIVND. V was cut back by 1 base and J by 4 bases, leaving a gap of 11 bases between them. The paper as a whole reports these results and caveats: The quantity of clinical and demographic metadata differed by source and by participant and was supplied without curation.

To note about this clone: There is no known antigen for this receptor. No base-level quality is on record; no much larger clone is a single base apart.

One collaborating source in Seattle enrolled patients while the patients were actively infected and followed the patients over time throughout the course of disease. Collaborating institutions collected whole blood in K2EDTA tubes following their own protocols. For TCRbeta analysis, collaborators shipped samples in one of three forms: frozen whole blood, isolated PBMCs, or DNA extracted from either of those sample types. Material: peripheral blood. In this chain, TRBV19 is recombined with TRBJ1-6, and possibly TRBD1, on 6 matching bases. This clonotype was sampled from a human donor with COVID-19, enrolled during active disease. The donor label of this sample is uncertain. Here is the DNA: TGTGCCAGTAGTATAGGATCGAGGGGGTATAATTCACCCCTCCACTTT. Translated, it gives CASSIGSRGYNSPLHF.